Detailed here is one TCR beta chain. Antigen specificity is unknown. The table came from immunoSEQ multiplex PCR; TCRdb's copy has only in-frame clones and leaves some out. The sample yields about 81,000 clones, about 90% seen once. The entry originates in a study of T cell responses to AZD1222 COVID-19 vaccine. Study-wide results and caveats: Spike was spanned by vaccine-associated CD4 TCRs, with dominance at 160-218 and 743-854. Repertoires in all cases were sampled only once the peak T cell response had passed. It should be noted that donors were predominantly white British and more often female, and clonal diversity was possibly underestimated.

The specimen was peripheral blood, collected on day 0 of AZD1222 vaccination. The source of this sequence is an adult in good health.

CDR3 residues: CASSEDRIQETQYF. The CDR3 region has the DNA TGCGCCAGCAGTGAGGACAGGATCCAAGAGACCCAGTACTTC. The chain joins TRBV10-1 to TRBJ2-5; D perhaps matches TRBD1 (6 bases). Germline V gene sequence: CDR1 WNHNN, CDR2 SYGVQD (reference sequence). Trimming took 2 bases from V and 1 from J, leaving 8 bases between them. This CDR3 comprises 14 residues.